Presented here are 15 T cell receptor beta chains from one specimen sequenced in a study of blood T cell repertoires in COVID-19. Profiled with immunoSEQ multiplex PCR; TCRdb holds only in-frame clones, not every one. The table lists about 140,000 clones, 87% of them singletons. The sample consisted of peripheral blood. Receptor source: a woman in her forties or fifties with active or convalescent COVID-19.

The chain joins TRBV6-2 or TRBV6-3 to TRBJ2-7, with 8 positions matching TRBD1. With 4 bases clipped from V and 5 bases from J, the junction kept 10 bases outside the gene matches. This CDR3 contains 15 residues. Germline-derived CDR1 and CDR2 are MNHEY and SVGEGT. CDR3 residues: CASSSMDRVMDEQYF. The CDR3 region has the DNA TGTGCCAGCAGTTCGATGGACAGGGTGATGGACGAGCAGTACTTC.

The chain carries TRBV6-6 and TRBJ1-1; D is ambiguous. In germline, CDR1 is MNHNY, CDR2 SVGAGI (reference sequence). V was clipped by 2 bases and J by 0 bases, with 4 bases between them. The CDR3 extends over 13 amino acids. The CDR3 spells CASSYQMNTEAFF. The CDR3 nucleotides are TGTGCCAGCAGTTACCAGATGAACACTGAAGCTTTCTTT.

The chain couples TRBV25-1 to TRBJ1-2, with TRBD1 matching over 8 bases. V was clipped by 8 bases and J by 8 bases; unmatched bases: 7. The germline CDR1 and CDR2 sequences are MGHDK and SYGVNS. CDR3 length: 12 amino acids. The CDR3 loop reads CASARTGFGYTF. As DNA, the CDR3 is TGTGCCAGCGCCCGGACAGGGTTCGGCTACACCTTC.

The rearrangement links TRBV19 to TRBJ2-5; 7 positions agree with TRBD2. The CDR3 has 15 amino acids. V dropped 6 bases and J dropped 0; count of bases not matched to a gene: 7. Germline assignment: CDR1 LNHDA and CDR2 SQIVND (reference sequence). As DNA, the CDR3 is TGTGCCAGTAGCCCCGGGGGGTCCTACCAAGAGACCCAGTACTTC. This sequence encodes CASSPGGSYQETQYF.

The J gene is TRBJ2-3, the V gene TRBV2; D possibly corresponds to TRBD1 (6 bases). Trimming cost V 4 bases and J 2 bases, with 19 bases left between them. Germline V CDR1 and CDR2: SNHLY, FYNNEI. The CDR3 extends over 17 amino acids. CDR3 in DNA: TGTGCCAGCAGTGGTCCCGACAGGACCCTCACCACAGATACGCAGTATTTT. It specifies CASSGPDRTLTTDTQYF.

The J gene is TRBJ2-1, the V gene TRBV6-6; a possible D gene is TRBD2 (5 bases). CDR1 is MNHNY and CDR2 is SVGAGI in the germline V gene (reference sequence). The CDR3 is 16 amino acids. Trimming removed 7 bases from V and 5 bases from J, with 21 bases in between. This CDR3 reads CASKRADGGRNNEQFF. In DNA form, the CDR3 reads TGTGCCAGCAAACGAGCGGACGGAGGCCGGAACAATGAGCAGTTCTTC.

J is TRBJ2-5 and V is TRBV5-1; maybe TRBD2 (6 bases). CDR3 length: 15 amino acids. CDR1 is SGHRS and CDR2 is YFSETQ in the germline V gene. V was clipped by 4 bases and J by 2 bases, with 15 bases between them. The CDR3 bases are TGCGCCAGCAGCGGAGGGATTAGCGTACAAGAGACCCAGTACTTC. Its translation: CASSGGISVQETQYF.

This sequence joins TRBV7-9 and TRBJ1-4; 7 nucleotides match TRBD1. Germline assignment: CDR1 SEHNR and CDR2 FQNEAQ (reference sequence). CDR3 size: 15 residues. After removal of 5 bases from V and 0 bases from J, the junction contained 3 bases not matched to a gene. The CDR3 DNA is TGTGCCAGCAGCCAGGGGGGCGCAACTAATGAAAAACTGTTTTTT. Its translation is CASSQGGATNEKLFF.

This clone was detected once. V is TRBV6-5 and J is TRBJ2-4; TRBD2 matches 8 bases. The CDR3 has 16 residues. Germline lookup yields CDR1 MNHEY and CDR2 SVGAGI. The V gene end was trimmed by 0 bases and the J gene end by 4 bases; junction bases not matched to a gene: 5. Here the CDR3 DNA reads TGTGCCAGCAGTTACTCTTCGACGGGAGGGAAAAACATTCAGTACTTC. Translating it yields CASSYSSTGGKNIQYF.

The chain has TRBV7-2 and TRBJ2-1; 9 positions match TRBD2. Germline V gene lookup returns CDR1 SGHTA and CDR2 FQGNSA. The trim removed 5 bases at V and 2 bases at J, leaving 4 bases unmatched. CDR3 size: 15 residues. CDR3 DNA sequence: TGTGCCAGCAGCCGGGAGCGGGGGGCCTACAATGAGCAGTTCTTC. Its protein product is CASSRERGAYNEQFF.

This chain uses TRBV6-2 or TRBV6-3 with TRBJ2-1, with TRBD2 as a possible D gene (5 bases). Trimming shortened V by 0 bases and J by 4 bases, and 19 bases separated the two germline ends. This CDR3 contains 18 residues. CDR1 is MNHEY, CDR2 SVGEGT, per germline. This chain's CDR3 is CASSYSGAEDGVYNEQFF. The CDR3 nucleotides are TGTGCCAGCAGTTACTCGGGTGCAGAGGACGGGGTTTACAATGAGCAGTTCTTC.

The V call is TRBV4-3, the J call TRBJ2-1; 7 nucleotides match TRBD2. There are 15 residues in the CDR3. V was pared by 5 bases and J by 6 bases, with 10 bases of the junction left unmatched. Germline CDR1 and CDR2: LGHNA and YSLEER. CDR3 amino acids: CASSDGSGVLNEQFF. The DNA of the CDR3 is TGCGCCAGCAGCGACGGAAGCGGGGTCCTCAATGAGCAGTTCTTC.

The chain carries TRBV6-5 and TRBJ1-1; possibly TRBD1 for D (6 bases). The CDR3 length is 12 residues. Germline-derived CDR1 and CDR2 are MNHEY and SVGAGI. V was pared by 5 bases and J by 6 bases, with 10 bases between. The CDR3: CASSQGLSEAFF. In DNA form, the CDR3 reads TGTGCCAGCAGTCAGGGGCTCTCTGAAGCTTTCTTT.

V and J are TRBV6-2 or TRBV6-3 and TRBJ2-3, with 8 nucleotides matching TRBD2. CDR1 is MNHEY and CDR2 is SVGEGT in the germline V gene. Germline trimming cut 6 bases from V and 7 bases from J; bases unmatched to any gene: 9. The CDR3 covers 14 residues. The CDR3 sequence: CASSQAGVGYTQYF. The CDR3 DNA reads as TGTGCCAGCAGCCAAGCGGGAGTGGGCTATACGCAGTATTTT.

The J gene is TRBJ1-4, the V gene TRBV27, with D tentatively TRBD1 (5 bases). Deletions cut 6 bases from V and 8 bases from J, with 19 bases between. This CDR3 spans 15 amino acids. Looked up from germline, CDR1 is MNHEY and CDR2 is SMNVEV (reference sequence). The CDR3 loop is CASSKSGDFREKLFF. Here the CDR3 DNA reads TGTGCCAGCAGCAAATCTGGGGACTTCCGGGAAAAACTGTTTTTT.